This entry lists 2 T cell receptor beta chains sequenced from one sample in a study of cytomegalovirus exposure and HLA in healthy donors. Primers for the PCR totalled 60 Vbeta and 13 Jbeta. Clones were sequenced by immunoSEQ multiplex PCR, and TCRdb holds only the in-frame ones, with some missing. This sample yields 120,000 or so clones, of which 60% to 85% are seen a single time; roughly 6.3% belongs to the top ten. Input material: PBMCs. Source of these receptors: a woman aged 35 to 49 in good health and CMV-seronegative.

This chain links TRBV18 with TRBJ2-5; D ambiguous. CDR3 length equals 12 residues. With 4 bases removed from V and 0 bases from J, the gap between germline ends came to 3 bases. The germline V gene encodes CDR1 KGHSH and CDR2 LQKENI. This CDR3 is CASSLYQETQYF. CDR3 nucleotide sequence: TGTGCCAGCTCACTATACCAAGAGACCCAGTACTTC. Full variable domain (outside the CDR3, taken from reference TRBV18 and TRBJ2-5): NAGVMQNPRHLVRRRGQEARLRCSPMKGHSHVYWYRQLPEEGLKFMVYLQKENIIDESGMPKERFSAEFPKEGPSILRIQQVVRGDSAAYFCASSLYQETQYFGPGTRLLVL.

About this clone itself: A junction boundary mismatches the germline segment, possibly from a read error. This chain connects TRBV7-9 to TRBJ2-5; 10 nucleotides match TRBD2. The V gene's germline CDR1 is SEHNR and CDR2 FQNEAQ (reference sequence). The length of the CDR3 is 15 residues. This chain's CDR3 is CASSVAGGIQETQYF. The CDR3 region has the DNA TGTGCCAGCAGCGTAGCGGGAGGCATTCAAGAGACCCAGTACTTC.